Shown below are 32 T cell receptor beta chains from a single sample sequenced in a study of T cell changes during pregnancy in multiple sclerosis. TCRdb's copy holds only in-frame clones and misses some; the assay was immunoSEQ multiplex PCR. The top ten clones hold roughly 3.6% of a sample with some 74,000 clones, roughly 92% of them seen once. Material: peripheral blood, obtained after pregnancy. The receptors come from a female donor in good health, enrolled as a control in a pregnancy study.

V usage is TRBV19 and J usage is TRBJ1-1; D possibly corresponds to TRBD1 (5 bases). This CDR3 region has 16 residues. Per the germline V gene, CDR1 is LNHDA and CDR2 is SQIVND (reference sequence). V gave up 9 bases and J gave up 4 bases, with 24 bases separating them. The CDR3 sequence is CASLGGPFVFTTEAFF. The CDR3 DNA sequence: TGTGCCAGCCTGGGGGGACCCTTCGTCTTTACCACTGAAGCTTTCTTT.

This chain connects TRBV5-4 to TRBJ2-2; D not resolved. The V end lost 1 base, the J end lost 1 base, and 11 bases lay between the germline ends. This CDR3 is 16 amino acids long. The germline gives CDR1 SGHNT, CDR2 YYREEE (reference sequence). The CDR3 loop reads CASSLLGAGNTGELFF. CDR3 nucleotide sequence: TGTGCCAGCAGCTTGTTAGGAGCCGGGAACACCGGGGAGCTGTTTTTT.

In its sample, this clone was seen a few times. The chain joins TRBV5-5 to TRBJ1-6, with D perhaps TRBD1 (5 bases). Germline V gene lookup returns CDR1 SGHKS and CDR2 YYEKEE (reference sequence). The V end lost 4 bases, the J end lost 7 bases, and 9 bases lay between the germline ends. This CDR3 spans 13 amino acids. CDR3 DNA: TGTGCCAGCAGCGCCACAGGAAATTCACCCCTCCACTTT. Its translation is CASSATGNSPLHF.

This clone was recorded once. J is TRBJ1-3 and V is TRBV9, with a weak D call TRBD1 (5 bases). The ends were cut back, 3 bases at V and 1 base at J, with 8 bases in the middle. From germline, CDR1 is SGDLS and CDR2 YYNGEE. The CDR3 is 14 residues long. The CDR3 reads CASSADSSGNTIYF. DNA for the CDR3: TGTGCCAGCAGCGCCGACAGTTCTGGAAACACCATATATTTT.

The rearrangement links TRBV7-8 to TRBJ1-1; D is ambiguous. The length of the CDR3 is 14 residues. Germline assignment: CDR1 SGHVS and CDR2 FQNEAQ. The V and J ends lost 1 base and 0 bases respectively, with 6 bases between them. CDR3 sequence reads: CASSLVRLNTEAFF. The CDR3 DNA is TGTGCCAGCAGCTTAGTCAGGCTGAACACTGAAGCTTTCTTT.

The V and J genes are TRBV28 and TRBJ2-7; D might be TRBD2 (6 bases). This CDR3 has 13 amino acids. CDR1 is MDHEN and CDR2 is SYDVKM in the germline V gene. V shed 8 bases and J shed 3 bases, with 14 bases lying between them. The CDR3 protein is CASALSGSYEQYF. CDR3 nucleotides: TGTGCCAGCGCTTTGTCCGGGAGCTACGAGCAGTACTTC.

The gene calls are TRBV11-1 and TRBJ2-1; 10 positions agree with TRBD2. The CDR3 runs 16 residues. Trimming took 5 bases from V and 8 from J; bases not matched to a gene: 12. Per the germline V gene, CDR1 is SGHAT and CDR2 is FQDESV (reference sequence). CDR3 nucleotides: TGTGCCAGCAGCCTCAAGCGAGCGGGAGGGCCACATGAGCAGTTCTTC. Its protein product is CASSLKRAGGPHEQFF. The full variable domain, completed using reference TRBV11-1 and TRBJ2-1, is EAEVAQSPRYKITEKSQAVAFWCDPISGHATLYWYRQILGQGPELLVQFQDESVVDDSQLPKDRFSAERLKGVDSTLKIQPAELGDSAMYLCASSLKRAGGPHEQFFGPGTRLTVL.

J is TRBJ2-7 and V is TRBV30, with D perhaps matching TRBD2 (5 bases). Trimming stripped 0 bases from V and 7 bases from J, with 16 bases between. Germline V gene data show CDR1 as GTSNPN and CDR2 as SVGIG (reference sequence). CDR3 length: 14 amino acids. This chain's CDR3 is CAWSVSLLGGEQYF. The CDR3 DNA reads TGTGCCTGGAGTGTAAGTTTACTAGGTGGAGAGCAGTACTTC.

This chain connects TRBV6-6 to TRBJ1-2; TRBD1 matches at 11 bases. The CDR3 sequence is 15 residues long. Germline CDR1 reads MNHNY; CDR2 reads SVGAGI (reference sequence). V lost 4 bases to trimming and J lost 7 bases; unmatched junction nucleotides: 8. The CDR3 sequence: CASSWTGGASSGYTF. In nucleotides, the CDR3 is TGTGCCAGCAGTTGGACAGGGGGCGCTTCTAGTGGCTACACCTTC.

The gene calls are TRBV7-9 and TRBJ1-5; no reliable D call. The germline V gene encodes CDR1 SEHNR and CDR2 FQNEAQ (reference sequence). This CDR3 has 12 residues. The V end was cut by 9 bases, the J end by 7 bases, with 13 bases between. The CDR3, as DNA: TGTGCCAGTGAGGGCAGCGGCCAGCCCCAGCATTTT. It encodes CASEGSGQPQHF.

This clone was seen only a few times. This chain links TRBV29-1 with TRBJ2-2, with 8 bases lining up with TRBD2. The V gene's germline CDR1 is SQVTM and CDR2 ANQGSEA. Trimming took 6 bases from V and 8 from J; bases not matched to a gene: 11. The CDR3 is made up of 14 amino acids. The CDR3: CSVNQREISGELFF. The CDR3 DNA reads as TGCAGCGTGAATCAGCGGGAGATTTCTGGGGAGCTGTTTTTT.

The chain recombines TRBV5-6 with TRBJ1-5, with a possible D match to TRBD1 (5 bases). V was cut by 0 bases and J by 11 bases, with 9 bases left in between. Germline CDR1 is SGHDT and CDR2 is YYEEEE. CDR3 length: 12 residues. This CDR3 reads CASSLGAGAQHF. The CDR3 nucleotides read TGTGCCAGCAGCTTGGGGGCGGGGGCCCAGCATTTT.

The chain employs TRBV2 and TRBJ2-5, with no clear D. The germline gives CDR1 SNHLY, CDR2 FYNNEI. The V gene lost 8 bases and the J gene lost 2 bases, with 9 bases spanning the gap. There are 12 residues in the CDR3. CDR3: CASESRQETQYF. The CDR3 nucleotides read TGTGCCAGCGAATCGCGGCAAGAGACCCAGTACTTC.

V usage is TRBV4-1 and J usage is TRBJ2-7, with 9 bases aligning to TRBD1. The CDR3 is 15 residues long. The germline V gene encodes CDR1 MGHRA and CDR2 YSYEKL. Trimming removed 1 base from V and 2 bases from J; junction bases left unmatched: 3. CDR3 sequence reads: CASSQVGTGPYEQYF. In DNA form, the CDR3 reads TGCGCCAGCAGCCAAGTGGGGACAGGGCCCTACGAGCAGTACTTC.

The chain carries TRBV28 and TRBJ2-6; D possibly corresponds to TRBD1 (6 bases). This CDR3 spans 14 amino acids. Germline V gives CDR1 MDHEN, CDR2 SYDVKM. V was shortened by 5 bases and J by 5 bases, with 10 bases between the two germline ends. The CDR3 DNA is TGTGCCAGCAGTCCGTGGGACAGGGCCAACGTCCTGACTTTC. It specifies CASSPWDRANVLTF.

This clone appeared a single time. The chain is built from TRBV27 and TRBJ1-1; possible D gene TRBD1, 6 bases. Germline loops: CDR1 MNHEY, CDR2 SMNVEV (reference sequence). This CDR3 has 15 residues. V was trimmed by 2 bases and J by 7 bases, leaving 17 bases between them. CDR3 amino acids: CASSLKGRGKFEAFF. CDR3 in DNA: TGTGCCAGCAGTTTAAAGGGCAGGGGAAAGTTTGAAGCTTTCTTT.

This clone was recorded only once. The chain recombines TRBV19 with TRBJ1-5; D is ambiguous. CDR3 length: 14 amino acids. The germline V gene encodes CDR1 LNHDA and CDR2 SQIVND (reference sequence). With 7 bases removed from V and 6 bases from J, the gap between germline ends came to 16 bases. CDR3 sequence reads: CASTGGGLGQPQHF. In DNA form, the CDR3 reads TGTGCCAGTACCGGCGGCGGTTTGGGTCAGCCCCAGCATTTT.

This sequence joins TRBV10-2 and TRBJ1-3; 7 bases agree with TRBD1. The CDR3 loop spans 14 amino acids. V shed 5 bases and J 0 bases; nucleotides not matched to a gene: 1. CDR1 is WSHSY, CDR2 SAAADI, per germline. The CDR3 here is CASSRQGSGNTIYF. The CDR3 DNA follows: TGCGCCAGCAGTAGACAGGGCTCTGGAAACACCATATATTTT.

The chain joins TRBV27 to TRBJ2-1; D is unresolved. The CDR3 length is 14 residues. The V and J ends lost 3 bases and 5 bases respectively, with 11 bases between them. The germline V gene has CDR1 MNHEY and CDR2 SMNVEV (reference sequence). DNA for the CDR3: TGTGCCAGCAGTTTTGTGGAGCCCGACAATGAGCAGTTCTTC. Its protein product is CASSFVEPDNEQFF.

The J gene is TRBJ2-7, the V gene TRBV7-9; a weak D match, TRBD1 (5 bases). Germline V gene lookup returns CDR1 SEHNR and CDR2 FQNEAQ (reference sequence). The CDR3 runs to 13 residues. Trimming shortened V by 5 bases and J by 6 bases, and 14 bases separated the two germline ends. The chain's CDR3 is CASSTKGKTEQYF. The CDR3 DNA sequence: TGTGCCAGCAGCACCAAGGGGAAGACCGAGCAGTACTTC. Full variable domain (remainder filled in from reference TRBV7-9 and TRBJ2-7): DTGVSQNPRHKITKRGQNVTFRCDPISEHNRLYWYRQTLGQGPEFLTYFQNEAQLEKSRLLSDRFSAERPKGSFSTLEIQRTEQGDSAMYLCASSTKGKTEQYFGPGTRLTVT.

The rearrangement joins TRBV5-6 to TRBJ2-7, with TRBD1 identical over 7 bases. The CDR3 is made up of 15 amino acids. The trim removed 4 bases at V and 6 bases at J, leaving 13 bases unmatched. Germline V gives CDR1 SGHDT, CDR2 YYEEEE. CDR3 loop: CASSRTGAGPTEQYF. CDR3 in DNA: TGTGCCAGCAGCCGTACAGGGGCCGGGCCTACCGAGCAGTACTTC. Complete variable domain (other parts from reference TRBV5-6 and TRBJ2-7): DAGVTQSPTHLIKTRGQQVTLRCSPKSGHDTVSWYQQALGQGPQFIFQYYEEEERQRGNFPDRFSGHQFPNYSSELNVNALLLGDSALYLCASSRTGAGPTEQYFGPGTRLTVT.

The V call is TRBV6-4, the J call TRBJ2-3, with TRBD2 matching 8 bases. There are 14 residues in the CDR3. Trimming at V came to 2 bases and at J to 6 bases, leaving 4 bases not matched to a gene. CDR1 and CDR2 (germline): MRHNA, SNTAGT. CDR3 sequence (DNA): TGTGCCAGCAGTGACCAAGCGGGGGCGGATACGCAGTATTTT. This translates into CASSDQAGADTQYF.

The rearrangement joins TRBV7-9 to TRBJ2-3; TRBD2 matches 9 bases. CDR3 length: 17 residues. CDR1 is SEHNR and CDR2 is FQNEAQ in the germline V gene (reference sequence). Germline trimming cut 3 bases from V and 2 bases from J; bases unmatched to any gene: 9. The CDR3 DNA follows: TGTGCCAGCAGCTTTAAAAGCCTAGCGGGGTTCACAGATACGCAGTATTTT. This sequence encodes CASSFKSLAGFTDTQYF.

The chain employs TRBV7-2 and TRBJ2-7; 13 bases are a match to TRBD2. The CDR3 is 15 amino acids. V shed 3 bases and J 5 bases; nucleotides not matched to a gene: 4. Germline assignment: CDR1 SGHTA and CDR2 FQGNSA. CDR3 loop: CASSFGTSGINEQYF. CDR3 DNA: TGTGCCAGCAGCTTCGGGACTAGCGGGATCAACGAGCAGTACTTC.

This chain joins TRBV30 and TRBJ1-1; D call uncertain. V was pared by 2 bases and J by 4 bases, with 14 bases between. The CDR3 extends over 14 amino acids. The germline gives CDR1 GTSNPN, CDR2 SVGIG (reference sequence). The CDR3: CAWSTSTFGTEAFF. CDR3 bases: TGTGCCTGGAGTACTAGCACGTTCGGCACTGAAGCTTTCTTT. Full variable domain (outside the CDR3, taken from reference TRBV30 and TRBJ1-1): SQTIHQWPATLVQPVGSPLSLECTVEGTSNPNLYWYRQAAGRGLQLLFYSVGIGQISSEVPQNLSASRPQDRQFILSSKKLLLSDSGFYLCAWSTSTFGTEAFFGQGTRLTVV.

V is TRBV28 and J is TRBJ2-2; 16 nucleotides match TRBD2. V was clipped by 7 bases and J by 1 base; unmatched bases: 3. Germline-derived CDR1 and CDR2 are MDHEN and SYDVKM. CDR3 size: 17 residues. As DNA, the CDR3 is TGTGCCAGCATGGGACTAGCGGGGGGGCGGAACACCGGGGAGCTGTTTTTT. Translated: CASMGLAGGRNTGELFF. Drawing the rest from reference TRBV28 and TRBJ2-2, the complete variable domain is DVKVTQSSRYLVKRTGEKVFLECVQDMDHENMFWYRQDPGLGLRLIYFSYDVKMKEKGDIPEGYSVSREKKERFSLILESASTNQTSMYLCASMGLAGGRNTGELFFGEGSRLTVL.

This clone appeared a single time. This sequence joins TRBV19 and TRBJ1-1; perhaps TRBD1 as D (6 bases). The CDR3 is made up of 14 amino acids. Trimming took off 1 base at V and 4 bases at J, with 10 bases between the two ends. In germline, CDR1 is LNHDA, CDR2 SQIVND (reference sequence). The DNA of the CDR3 is TGTGCCAGTAGTATAGGCGGGGGGCTCACTGAAGCTTTCTTT. It translates to CASSIGGGLTEAFF.

V is TRBV19 and J is TRBJ2-3; D remains ambiguous. This CDR3 has 11 residues. V shed 7 bases and J shed 5 bases, with 7 bases lying between them. CDR1 LNHDA and CDR2 SQIVND come from the germline V gene (reference sequence). This CDR3 is CASTSGDTQYF. CDR3 nucleotide sequence: TGTGCCAGTACCAGTGGAGATACGCAGTATTTT.

This chain's CDR3 is CASSWVRDSNEKLFF. CDR3 DNA sequence: TGCGCCAGCAGCTGGGTCCGGGACTCAAATGAAAAACTGTTTTTT. The V gene is TRBV5-1, the J gene TRBJ1-4; D perhaps matches TRBD1 (5 bases). CDR1 and CDR2 (germline): SGHRS, YFSETQ. V gave up 3 bases and J gave up 5 bases, with 14 bases separating them. CDR3 size: 15 residues.

V usage is TRBV19 and J usage is TRBJ2-5; 10 bases map to TRBD1. Germline lookup yields CDR1 LNHDA and CDR2 SQIVND (reference sequence). CDR3 length equals 16 residues. V trimming: 3 bases; J trimming: 4 bases; junction bases outside the gene matches: 8. The CDR3 sequence is CASSIGTGDLLETQYF. Written as DNA, the CDR3 is TGTGCCAGTAGTATCGGGACAGGGGACCTACTAGAGACCCAGTACTTC.

The chain is built from TRBV25-1 and TRBJ2-1; 7 bases align to TRBD1. The CDR3 loop spans 14 amino acids. The V gene's germline CDR1 is MGHDK and CDR2 SYGVNS. The V and J ends lost 4 bases and 5 bases, in that order; junction bases with no gene match: 5. CDR3 nucleotides: TGTGCCAGCAGTGGCCCAACAGGGGACAATGAGCAGTTCTTC. Its protein product is CASSGPTGDNEQFF.

This chain links TRBV27 with TRBJ1-1; TRBD1 agrees at 10 bases. The germline CDR1 and CDR2 sequences are MNHEY and SMNVEV (reference sequence). V was pared by 5 bases and J by 10 bases, with 4 bases of the junction left unmatched. This CDR3 region has 12 residues. The CDR3 DNA follows: TGTGCCAGCAGTCCCGGGACAGGGGCAGCTTTCTTT. Its translation is CASSPGTGAAFF.